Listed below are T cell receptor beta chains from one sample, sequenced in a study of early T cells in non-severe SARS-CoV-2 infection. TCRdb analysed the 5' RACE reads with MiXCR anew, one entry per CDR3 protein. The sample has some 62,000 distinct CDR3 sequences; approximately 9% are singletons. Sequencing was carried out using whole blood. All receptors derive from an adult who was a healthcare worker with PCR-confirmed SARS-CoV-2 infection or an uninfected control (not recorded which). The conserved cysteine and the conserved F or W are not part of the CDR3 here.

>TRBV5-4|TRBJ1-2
ASSLGRGTAYGYT
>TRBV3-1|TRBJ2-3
ASSQESPLATGTQY
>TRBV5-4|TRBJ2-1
ASSLGGQSSYNEQF
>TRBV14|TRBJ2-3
ASSTGPGQGAQNTDTQY
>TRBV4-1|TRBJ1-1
ASSQPPGTEAF
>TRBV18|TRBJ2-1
ASSPRQGTMDEQF
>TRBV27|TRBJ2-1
ASSPGTSGVSYNEQF
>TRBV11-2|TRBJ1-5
ASSSGPAKNQPQH
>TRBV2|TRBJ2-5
ASGKGGSLKETQY
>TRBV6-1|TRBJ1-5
ASSSTLVGQPQH
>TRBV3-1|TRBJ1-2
ASSQDTQYQGGYT
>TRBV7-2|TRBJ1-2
ASSPPRGTYGYT
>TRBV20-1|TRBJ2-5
SASPSRGRETQY
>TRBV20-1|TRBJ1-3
SARNQGARGNTIY
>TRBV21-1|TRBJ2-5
ASSPKAGVTPAETQY
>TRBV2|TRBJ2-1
ASRGGAYNEQF
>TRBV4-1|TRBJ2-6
ASSQDNSGANVLT
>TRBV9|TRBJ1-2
ASSASTGKMPYT
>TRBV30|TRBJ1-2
AWFGSQGYGYT
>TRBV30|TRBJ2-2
ARTSGVKAGGELF
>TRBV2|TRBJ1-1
ASSERTGDSEAF
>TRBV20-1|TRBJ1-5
SARATDSNQPQH
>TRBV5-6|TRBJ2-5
ASSLRRTQY
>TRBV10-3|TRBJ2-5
AIRGSGAGGETQY
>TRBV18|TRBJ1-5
ASSLEMQPQH
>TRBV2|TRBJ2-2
ATRYLNTGELF
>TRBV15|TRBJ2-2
ATSRVGSTNTGELF
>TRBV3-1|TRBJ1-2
ASSQTGDDGYT
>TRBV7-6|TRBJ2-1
ASSLATRIESYNEQF
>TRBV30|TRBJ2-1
AWGGQGLWNEQF
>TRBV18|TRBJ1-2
ASSPDRGHGYT
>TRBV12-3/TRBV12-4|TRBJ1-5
ASSPGTDNQPQH
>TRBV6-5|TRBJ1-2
ASSAQKDRSYT
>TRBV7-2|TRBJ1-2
ASSKAQGSYT
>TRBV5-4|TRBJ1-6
ASSSGQDRTPLH
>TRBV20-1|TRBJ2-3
SVPPGNSAGDPQY
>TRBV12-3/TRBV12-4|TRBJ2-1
ASTEVGGPYNEQF
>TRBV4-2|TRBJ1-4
ASSLPTRRDSNEKLF
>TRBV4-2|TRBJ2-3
ASSPAWAGADTQY
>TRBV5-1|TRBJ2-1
ASSEGANEQF
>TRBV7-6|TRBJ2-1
ASSLDPRDEQF
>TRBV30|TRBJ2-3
AWSPLKDTQY
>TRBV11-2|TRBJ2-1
ASSLLAGPVNEQF
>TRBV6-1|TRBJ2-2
ASSSDRYTGELF
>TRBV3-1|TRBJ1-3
ASSGDRTGNTIY
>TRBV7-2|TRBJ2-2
ASSLAWTGYTGELF
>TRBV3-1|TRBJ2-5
ASSQIQETQY
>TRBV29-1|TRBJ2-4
SVYGDIQY
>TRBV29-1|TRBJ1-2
SVSSSNYGYT
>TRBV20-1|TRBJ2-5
SAMGGGQETQY
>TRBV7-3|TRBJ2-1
ASSLREQGRSYNEQF
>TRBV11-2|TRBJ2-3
ASSLNRDSSAAKY
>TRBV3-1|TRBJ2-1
ASSQERTGVNEQF
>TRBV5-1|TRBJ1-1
ASSIGQGNLEAF
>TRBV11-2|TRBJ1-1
ASSLESMGSAEAF
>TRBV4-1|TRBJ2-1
ASSLTQQGSSSYNEQF
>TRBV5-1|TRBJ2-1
ASGSGWRDTNPEQF
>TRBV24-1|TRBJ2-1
AKGLAGASSYNEQF
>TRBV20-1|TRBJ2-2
SATPGRENTGELF